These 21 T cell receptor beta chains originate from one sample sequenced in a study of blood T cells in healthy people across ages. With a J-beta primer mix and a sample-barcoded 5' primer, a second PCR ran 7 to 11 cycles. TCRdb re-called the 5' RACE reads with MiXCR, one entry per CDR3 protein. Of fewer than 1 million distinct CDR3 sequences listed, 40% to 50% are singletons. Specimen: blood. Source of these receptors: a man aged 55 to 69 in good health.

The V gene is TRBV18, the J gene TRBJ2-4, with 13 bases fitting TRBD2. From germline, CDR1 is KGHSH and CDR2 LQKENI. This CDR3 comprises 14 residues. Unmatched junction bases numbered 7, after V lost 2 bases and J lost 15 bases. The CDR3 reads CASSPDRTSGGRYF. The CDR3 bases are TGTGCCAGCTCACCAGACCGGACTAGCGGGGGACGGTACTTC.

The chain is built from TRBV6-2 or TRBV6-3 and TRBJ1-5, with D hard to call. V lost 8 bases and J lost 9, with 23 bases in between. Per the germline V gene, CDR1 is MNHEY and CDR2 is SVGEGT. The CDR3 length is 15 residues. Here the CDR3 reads CASSLGSQVVRPQHF. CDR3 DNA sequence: TGTGCCAGCTCACTCGGCAGTCAAGTGGTTCGGCCCCAGCATTTT.

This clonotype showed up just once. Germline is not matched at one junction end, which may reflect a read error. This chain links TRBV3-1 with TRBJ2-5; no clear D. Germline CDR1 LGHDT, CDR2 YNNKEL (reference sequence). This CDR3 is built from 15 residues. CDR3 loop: CAGSQVPPNEETQYF. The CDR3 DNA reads TGTGCCGGCAGCCAAGTTCCCCCAAACGAGGAGACCCAGTACTTC.

CDR3 in DNA: TGTGCCAGCTCAGTAACCCAAGAGACCCAGTACTTC. Amino acids: CASSVTQETQYF. J is TRBJ2-5 and V is TRBV18; D is unclear. The CDR3 totals 12 residues. V dropped 5 bases and J dropped 1 base, with 5 bases sitting between them. Germline V gene sequence: CDR1 KGHSH, CDR2 LQKENI.

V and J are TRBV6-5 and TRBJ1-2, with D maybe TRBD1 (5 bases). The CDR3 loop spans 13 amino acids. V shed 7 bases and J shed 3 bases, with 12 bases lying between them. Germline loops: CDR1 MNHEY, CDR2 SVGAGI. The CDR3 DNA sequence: TGTGCCAGCAAGCAGGGTCCATACTATGGCTACACCTTC. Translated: CASKQGPYYGYTF.

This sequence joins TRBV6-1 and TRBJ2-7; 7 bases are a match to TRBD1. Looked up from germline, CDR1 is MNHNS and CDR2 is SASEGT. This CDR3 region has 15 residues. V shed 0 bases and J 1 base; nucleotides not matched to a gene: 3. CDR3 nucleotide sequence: TGTGCCAGCAGTGAAGCTCAGGGACAGTCCTACGAGCAGTACTTC. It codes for CASSEAQGQSYEQYF.

CDR3 region: CASSRDLLNTEAFF. The CDR3, as DNA: TGTGCCAGTAGTAGGGACCTCTTGAACACTGAAGCTTTCTTT. The J gene is TRBJ1-1, the V gene TRBV19; D is possibly TRBD1 (5 bases). Germline CDR1 LNHDA, CDR2 SQIVND (reference sequence). Trimming removed 4 bases at V and 0 bases at J, with 9 bases between. This CDR3 is built from 14 residues.

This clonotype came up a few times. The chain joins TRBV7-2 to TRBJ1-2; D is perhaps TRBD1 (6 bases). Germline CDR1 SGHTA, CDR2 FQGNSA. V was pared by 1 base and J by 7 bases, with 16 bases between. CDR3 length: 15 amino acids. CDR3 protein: CASSLGLWGRGGYTF. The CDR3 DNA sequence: TGTGCCAGCAGCTTAGGCTTATGGGGGCGTGGTGGCTACACCTTC.

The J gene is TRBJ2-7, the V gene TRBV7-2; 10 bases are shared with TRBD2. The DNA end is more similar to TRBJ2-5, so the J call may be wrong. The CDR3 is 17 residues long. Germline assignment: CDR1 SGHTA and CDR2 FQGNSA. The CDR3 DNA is TGTGCCAGCAGCCCACCTCTTGGACTAGCGGATGTAGAGACCCAGTACTTC. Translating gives CASSPPLGLADVETQYF.

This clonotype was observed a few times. The CDR3 loop is CASSFERPGANVLTF. The CDR3 region has the DNA TGTGCCAGCAGTTTTGAGAGGCCTGGGGCCAACGTCCTGACTTTC. The chain carries TRBV28 and TRBJ2-6; D call uncertain. V dropped 3 bases and J dropped 2 bases, with 8 bases sitting between them. Germline-derived CDR1 and CDR2 are MDHEN and SYDVKM. The CDR3 has 15 amino acids.

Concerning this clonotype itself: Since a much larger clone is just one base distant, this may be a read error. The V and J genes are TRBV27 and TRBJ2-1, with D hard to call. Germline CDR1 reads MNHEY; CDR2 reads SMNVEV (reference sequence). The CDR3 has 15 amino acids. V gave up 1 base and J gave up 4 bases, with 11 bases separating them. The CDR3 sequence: CASSLYGRQYNEQFF. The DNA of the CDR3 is TGTGCCAGCAGTTTATATGGTAGGCAGTACAATGAGCAGTTCTTC.

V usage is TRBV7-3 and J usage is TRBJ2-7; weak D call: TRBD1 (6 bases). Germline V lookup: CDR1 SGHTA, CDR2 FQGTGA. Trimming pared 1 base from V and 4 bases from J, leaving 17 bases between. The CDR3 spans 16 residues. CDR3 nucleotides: TGTGCCAGCAGCTTAAACGCCGCAGGGGCGGCGTACGAGCAGTACTTC. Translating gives CASSLNAAGAAYEQYF.

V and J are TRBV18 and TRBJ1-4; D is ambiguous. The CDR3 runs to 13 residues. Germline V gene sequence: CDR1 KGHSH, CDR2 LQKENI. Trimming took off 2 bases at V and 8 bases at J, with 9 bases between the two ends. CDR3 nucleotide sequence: TGTGCCAGCTCACCAGGGCCAGTCGAAAAACTGTTTTTT. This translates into CASSPGPVEKLFF.

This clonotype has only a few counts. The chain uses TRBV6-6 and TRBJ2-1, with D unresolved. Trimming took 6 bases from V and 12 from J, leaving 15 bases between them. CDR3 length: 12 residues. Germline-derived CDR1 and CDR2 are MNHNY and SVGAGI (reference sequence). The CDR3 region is CASSSDASRQFF. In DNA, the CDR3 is TGTGCCAGCAGCTCAGACGCCTCCCGGCAGTTCTTC.

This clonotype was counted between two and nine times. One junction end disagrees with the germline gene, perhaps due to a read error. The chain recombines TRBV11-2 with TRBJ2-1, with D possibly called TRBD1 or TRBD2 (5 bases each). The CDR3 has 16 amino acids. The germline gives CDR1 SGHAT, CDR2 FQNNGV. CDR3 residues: CASSVDLLGPYNEQFF. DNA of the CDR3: TGTGCCAGCAGCGTAGACCTTTTGGGACCCTACAATGAGCAGTTCTTC.

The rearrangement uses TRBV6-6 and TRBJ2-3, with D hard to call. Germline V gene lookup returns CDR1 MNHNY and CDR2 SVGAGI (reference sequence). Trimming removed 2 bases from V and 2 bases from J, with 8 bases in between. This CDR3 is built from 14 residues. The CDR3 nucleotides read TGTGCCAGCAGTTACAGGCAAGCCACAGATACGCAGTATTTT. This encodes CASSYRQATDTQYF.

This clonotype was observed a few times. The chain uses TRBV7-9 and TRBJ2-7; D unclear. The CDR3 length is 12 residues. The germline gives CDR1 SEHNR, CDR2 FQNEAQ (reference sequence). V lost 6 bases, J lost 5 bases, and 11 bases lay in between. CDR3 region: CASSRLAHEQYF. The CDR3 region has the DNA TGTGCCAGCAGTCGACTCGCCCACGAGCAGTACTTC.

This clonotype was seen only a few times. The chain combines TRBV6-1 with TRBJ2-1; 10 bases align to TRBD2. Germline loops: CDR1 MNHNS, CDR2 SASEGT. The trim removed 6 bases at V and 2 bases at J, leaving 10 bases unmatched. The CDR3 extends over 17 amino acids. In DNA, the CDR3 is TGTGCCAGCAGCTCCACCTTACTAGCGGGAACCTACAATGAGCAGTTCTTC. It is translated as CASSSTLLAGTYNEQFF.

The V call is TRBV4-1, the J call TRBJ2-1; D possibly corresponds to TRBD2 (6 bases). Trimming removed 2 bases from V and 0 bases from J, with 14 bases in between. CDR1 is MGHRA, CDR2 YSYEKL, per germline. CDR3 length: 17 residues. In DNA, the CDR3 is TGCGCCAGCAGCCAATCGGATAGCGGCAGCTCCTACAATGAGCAGTTCTTC. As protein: CASSQSDSGSSYNEQFF.

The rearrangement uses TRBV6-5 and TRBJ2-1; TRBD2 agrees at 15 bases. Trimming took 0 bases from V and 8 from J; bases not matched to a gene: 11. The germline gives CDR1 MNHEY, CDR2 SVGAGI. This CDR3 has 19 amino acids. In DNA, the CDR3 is TGTGCCAGCAGTTACTCGACTTTCGGACTAGCGGGGGGGCAGGATGAGCAGTTCTTC. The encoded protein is CASSYSTFGLAGGQDEQFF.

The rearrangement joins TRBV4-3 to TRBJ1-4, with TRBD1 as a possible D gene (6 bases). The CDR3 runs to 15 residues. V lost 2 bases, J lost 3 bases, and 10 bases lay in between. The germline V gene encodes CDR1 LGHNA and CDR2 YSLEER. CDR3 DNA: TGCGCCAGCAGCCAACATACAGGGTCTAATGAAAAACTGTTTTTT. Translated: CASSQHTGSNEKLFF.